The T cell receptor beta chain described here comes from a study of immune evolution from preneoplasia to lung adenocarcinoma. Libraries were prepared by immunoSEQ multiplex PCR; TCRdb keeps only in-frame clonotypes and omits some of them. The sample lists 2,500 to 3,500 clones; about 80% were seen once. Germline-derived CDR1 and CDR2 are GTSNPN and SVGIG (reference sequence). The CDR3 loop spans 14 amino acids. Trimming shortened V by 2 bases and J by 5 bases, and 13 bases separated the two germline ends. V gene TRBV30 combines with J gene TRBJ1-5, with D unresolved. Sequenced: FFPE adjacent normal lung tissue. This receptor was taken from a person aged 65-85 years with lung adenocarcinoma. The DNA of the CDR3 is TGTGCCTGGAGTAGGGCGGCAGGAGATCAGCCCCAGCATTTT. Its protein product is CAWSRAAGDQPQHF.